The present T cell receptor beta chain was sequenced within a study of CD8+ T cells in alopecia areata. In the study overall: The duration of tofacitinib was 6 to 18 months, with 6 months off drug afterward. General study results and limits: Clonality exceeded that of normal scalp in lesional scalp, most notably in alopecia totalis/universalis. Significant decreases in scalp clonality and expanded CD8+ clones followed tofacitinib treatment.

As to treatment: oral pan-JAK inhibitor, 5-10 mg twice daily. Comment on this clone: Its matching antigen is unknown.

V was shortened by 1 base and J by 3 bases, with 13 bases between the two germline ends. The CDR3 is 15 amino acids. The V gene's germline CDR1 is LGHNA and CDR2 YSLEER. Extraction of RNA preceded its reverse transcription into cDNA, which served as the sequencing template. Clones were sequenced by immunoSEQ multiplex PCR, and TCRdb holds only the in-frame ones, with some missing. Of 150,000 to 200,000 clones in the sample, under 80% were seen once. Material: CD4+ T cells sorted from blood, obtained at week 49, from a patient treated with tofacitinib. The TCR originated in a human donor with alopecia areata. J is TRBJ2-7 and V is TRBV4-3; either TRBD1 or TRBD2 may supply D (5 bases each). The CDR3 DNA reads TGCGCCAGCAGCCAAGGTCTAGCAGGGCTCTACGAGCAGTACTTC. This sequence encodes CASSQGLAGLYEQYF.